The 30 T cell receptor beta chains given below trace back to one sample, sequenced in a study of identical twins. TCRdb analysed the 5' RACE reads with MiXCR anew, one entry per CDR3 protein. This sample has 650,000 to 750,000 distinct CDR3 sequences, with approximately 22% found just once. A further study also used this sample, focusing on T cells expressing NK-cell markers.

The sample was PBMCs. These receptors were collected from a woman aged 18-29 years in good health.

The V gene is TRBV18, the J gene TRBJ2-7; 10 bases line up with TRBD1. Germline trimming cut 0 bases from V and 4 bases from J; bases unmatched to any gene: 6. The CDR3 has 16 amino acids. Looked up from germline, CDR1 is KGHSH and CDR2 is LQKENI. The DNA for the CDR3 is TGTGCCAGCTCACCACCGTGGGGACAGGGGTCTTACGAGCAGTACTTC. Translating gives CASSPPWGQGSYEQYF.

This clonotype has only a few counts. CDR3 nucleotide sequence: TGCGCCAGCAACGAGCAGTTCACAGATACGCAGTATTTT. Amino acid sequence: CASNEQFTDTQYF. V gene TRBV10-1 combines with J gene TRBJ2-3; no clear D gene. Trimming cost V 7 bases and J 2 bases, with 10 bases left between them. The CDR3 has 13 amino acids. CDR1 and CDR2 (germline): WNHNN, SYGVQD (reference sequence).

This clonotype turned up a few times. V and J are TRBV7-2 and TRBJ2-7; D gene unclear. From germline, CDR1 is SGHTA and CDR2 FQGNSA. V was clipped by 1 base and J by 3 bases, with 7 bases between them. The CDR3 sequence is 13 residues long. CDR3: CASSLDHGYEQYF. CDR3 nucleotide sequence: TGTGCCAGCAGCTTAGATCACGGCTACGAGCAGTACTTC.

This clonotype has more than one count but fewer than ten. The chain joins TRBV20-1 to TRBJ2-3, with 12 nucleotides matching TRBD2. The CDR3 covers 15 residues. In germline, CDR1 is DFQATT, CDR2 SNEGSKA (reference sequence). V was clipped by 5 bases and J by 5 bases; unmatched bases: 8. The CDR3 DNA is TGCAGTGCTTGCCTACTAGCGGGAGGCGGAGATACGCAGTATTTT. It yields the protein CSACLLAGGGDTQYF.

In DNA, the CDR3 is TGTGCCACCAGCACAAAAACTTCAGGGGTAGCCTACGAGCAGTACTTC. Encoded protein: CATSTKTSGVAYEQYF. V usage is TRBV15 and J usage is TRBJ2-7, with D maybe TRBD1 (6 bases). V was trimmed by 4 bases and J by 2 bases, leaving 18 bases between them. CDR1 is LNHNV and CDR2 is YYDKDF in the germline V gene (reference sequence). CDR3 size: 16 residues.

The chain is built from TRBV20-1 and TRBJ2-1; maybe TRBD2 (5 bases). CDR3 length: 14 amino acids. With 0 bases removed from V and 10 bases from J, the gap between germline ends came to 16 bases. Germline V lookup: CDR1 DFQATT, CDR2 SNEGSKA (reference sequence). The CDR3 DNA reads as TGCAGTGCTAGAGATATTGGACTGGCTCGGGAGCAGTTCTTC. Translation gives CSARDIGLAREQFF.

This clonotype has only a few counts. The CDR3 loop reads CSQRGLGTDTQYF. Here the CDR3 DNA reads TGCAGCCAAAGGGGGTTGGGCACAGATACGCAGTATTTT. The V and J genes are TRBV29-1 and TRBJ2-3; possible D gene TRBD1, 6 bases. V shed 8 bases and J shed 1 base, with 13 bases lying between them. There are 13 residues in the CDR3. Per the germline V gene, CDR1 is SQVTM and CDR2 is ANQGSEA.

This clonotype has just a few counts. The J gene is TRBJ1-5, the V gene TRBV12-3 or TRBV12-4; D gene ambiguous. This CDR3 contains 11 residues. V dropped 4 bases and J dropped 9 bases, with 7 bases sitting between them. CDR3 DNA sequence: TGTGCCAGCAGTTCCCTTGGGCCCCAGCATTTT. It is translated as CASSSLGPQHF.

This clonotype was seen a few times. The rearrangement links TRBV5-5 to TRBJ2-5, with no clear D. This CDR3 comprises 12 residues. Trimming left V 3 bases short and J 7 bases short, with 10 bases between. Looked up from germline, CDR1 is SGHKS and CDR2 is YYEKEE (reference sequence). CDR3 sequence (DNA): TGTGCCAGCAGCTCCACCCAGTGGACCCAGTACTTC. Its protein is CASSSTQWTQYF.

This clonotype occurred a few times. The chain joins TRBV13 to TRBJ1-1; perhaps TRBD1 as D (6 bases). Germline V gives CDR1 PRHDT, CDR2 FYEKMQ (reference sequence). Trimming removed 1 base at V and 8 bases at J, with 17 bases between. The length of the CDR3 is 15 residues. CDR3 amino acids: CASSLVRGDAREAFF. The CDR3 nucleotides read TGTGCCAGCAGCTTAGTTAGGGGGGACGCTAGGGAAGCTTTCTTT.

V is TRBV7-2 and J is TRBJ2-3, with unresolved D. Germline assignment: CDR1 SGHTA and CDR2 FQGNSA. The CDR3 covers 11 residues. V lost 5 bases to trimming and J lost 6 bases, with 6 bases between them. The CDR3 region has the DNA TGTGCCAGCAGCGAACAGGATACGCAGTATTTT. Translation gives CASSEQDTQYF. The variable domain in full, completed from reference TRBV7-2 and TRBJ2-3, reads GAGVSQSPSNKVTEKGKDVELRCDPISGHTALYWYRQSLGQGLEFLIYFQGNSAPDKSGLPSDRFSAERTGGSVSTLTIQRTQQEDSAVYLCASSEQDTQYFGPGTRLTVL.

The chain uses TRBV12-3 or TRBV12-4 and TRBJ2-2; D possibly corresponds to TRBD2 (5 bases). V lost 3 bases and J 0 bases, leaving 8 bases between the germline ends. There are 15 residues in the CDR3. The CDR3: CASSLRAANTGELFF. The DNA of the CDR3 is TGTGCCAGCAGTTTGCGGGCCGCGAACACCGGGGAGCTGTTTTTT.

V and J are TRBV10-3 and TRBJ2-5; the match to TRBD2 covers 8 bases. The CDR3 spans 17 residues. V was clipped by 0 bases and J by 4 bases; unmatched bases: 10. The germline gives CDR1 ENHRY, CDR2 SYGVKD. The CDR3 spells CAISESSSGSGPETQYF. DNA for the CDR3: TGTGCCATCAGTGAGTCTTCTAGCGGGTCTGGGCCAGAGACCCAGTACTTC.

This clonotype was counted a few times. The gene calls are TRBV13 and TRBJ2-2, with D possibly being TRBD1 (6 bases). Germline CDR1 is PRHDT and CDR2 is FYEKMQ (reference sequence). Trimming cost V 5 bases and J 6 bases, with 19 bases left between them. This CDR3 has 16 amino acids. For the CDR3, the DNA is TGTGCCAGCAGCCATTCACAGGGAGTTTCCCCCGGGGAGCTGTTTTTT. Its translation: CASSHSQGVSPGELFF.

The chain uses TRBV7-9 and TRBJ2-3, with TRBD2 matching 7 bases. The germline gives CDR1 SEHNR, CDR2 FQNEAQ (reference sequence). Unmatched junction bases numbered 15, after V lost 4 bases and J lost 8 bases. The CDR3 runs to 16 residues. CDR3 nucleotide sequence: TGTGCCAGCAGCTCCGCTCGAGGGCGGGGGTTTGGTACGCAGTATTTT. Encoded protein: CASSSARGRGFGTQYF.

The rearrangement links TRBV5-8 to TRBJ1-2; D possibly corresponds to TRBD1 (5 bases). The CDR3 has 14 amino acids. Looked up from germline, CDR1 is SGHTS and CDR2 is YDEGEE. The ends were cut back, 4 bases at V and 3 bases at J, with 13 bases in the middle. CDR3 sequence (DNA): TGTGCCAGCAGCGCCTCCGGGACGTACTATGGCTACACCTTC. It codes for CASSASGTYYGYTF.

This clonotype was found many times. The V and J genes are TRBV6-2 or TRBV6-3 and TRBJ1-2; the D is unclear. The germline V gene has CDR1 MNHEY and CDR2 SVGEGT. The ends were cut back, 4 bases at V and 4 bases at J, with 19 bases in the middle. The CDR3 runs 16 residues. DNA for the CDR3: TGTGCCAGCAGTTCACCTCCACCGATTAAGGCCTATGGCTACACCTTC. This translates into CASSSPPPIKAYGYTF.

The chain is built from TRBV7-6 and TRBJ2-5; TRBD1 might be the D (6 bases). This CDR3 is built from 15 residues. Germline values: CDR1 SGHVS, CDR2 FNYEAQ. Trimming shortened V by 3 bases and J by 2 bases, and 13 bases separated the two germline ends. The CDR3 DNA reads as TGTGCCAGCAGCTTCCGAAACAGGGCACAAGAGACCCAGTACTTC. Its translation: CASSFRNRAQETQYF. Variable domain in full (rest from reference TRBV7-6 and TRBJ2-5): GAGVSQSPRYKVTKRGQDVALRCDPISGHVSLYWYRQALGQGPEFLTYFNYEAQQDKSGLPNDRFSAERPEGSISTLTIQRTEQRDSAMYRCASSFRNRAQETQYFGPGTRLLVL.

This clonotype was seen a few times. The CDR3 is CASSFTGEYGYTF. In DNA form, the CDR3 reads TGTGCCAGCAGTTTTACAGGGGAATATGGCTACACCTTC. V usage is TRBV27 and J usage is TRBJ1-2, with TRBD1 matching over 7 bases. Germline V gene lookup returns CDR1 MNHEY and CDR2 SMNVEV (reference sequence). The CDR3 totals 13 residues. V trimming: 3 bases; J trimming: 5 bases; junction bases outside the gene matches: 3.

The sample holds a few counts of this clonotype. CDR3 amino acids: CSARLLPQGLDEQYF. The DNA of the CDR3 is TGCAGTGCTAGACTGCTCCCGCAGGGCTTGGACGAGCAGTACTTC. This chain links TRBV20-1 with TRBJ2-7; possible D gene TRBD1, 5 bases. CDR1 DFQATT and CDR2 SNEGSKA come from the germline V gene (reference sequence). Trimming took off 2 bases at V and 5 bases at J, with 19 bases between the two ends. The CDR3 extends over 15 amino acids.

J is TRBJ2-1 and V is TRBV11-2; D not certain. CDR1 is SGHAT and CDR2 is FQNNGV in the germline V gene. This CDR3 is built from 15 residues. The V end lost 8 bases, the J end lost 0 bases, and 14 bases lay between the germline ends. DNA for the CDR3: TGTGCCAGCCGCAGGCCCGGCAGCTCCTACAATGAGCAGTTCTTC. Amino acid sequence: CASRRPGSSYNEQFF.

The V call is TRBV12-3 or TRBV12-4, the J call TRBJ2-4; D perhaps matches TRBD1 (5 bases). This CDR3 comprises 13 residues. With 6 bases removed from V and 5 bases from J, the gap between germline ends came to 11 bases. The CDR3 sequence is CASSPGPENIQYF. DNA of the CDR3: TGTGCCAGCAGCCCAGGGCCGGAAAACATTCAGTACTTC.

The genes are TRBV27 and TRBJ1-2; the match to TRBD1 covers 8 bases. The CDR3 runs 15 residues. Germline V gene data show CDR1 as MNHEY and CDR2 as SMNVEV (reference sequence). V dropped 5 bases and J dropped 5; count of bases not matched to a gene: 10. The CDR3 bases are TGTGCCAGCAGTCCGTACAAACAGGGGGTTTATGGCTACACCTTC. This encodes CASSPYKQGVYGYTF.

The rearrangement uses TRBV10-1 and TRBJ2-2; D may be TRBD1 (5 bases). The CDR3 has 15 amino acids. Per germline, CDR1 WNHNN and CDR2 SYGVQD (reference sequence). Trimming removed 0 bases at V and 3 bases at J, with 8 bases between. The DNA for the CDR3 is TGCGCCAGCAGTGAGTCCGGCAGGGACACCGGGGAGCTGTTTTTT. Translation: CASSESGRDTGELFF.

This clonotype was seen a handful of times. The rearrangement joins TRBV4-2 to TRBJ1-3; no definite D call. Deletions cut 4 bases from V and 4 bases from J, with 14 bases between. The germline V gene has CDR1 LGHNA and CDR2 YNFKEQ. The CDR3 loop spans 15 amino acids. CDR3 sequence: CASSPGPRVGNTIYF. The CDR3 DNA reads TGTGCCAGCAGCCCAGGACCGCGTGTCGGAAACACCATATATTTT.

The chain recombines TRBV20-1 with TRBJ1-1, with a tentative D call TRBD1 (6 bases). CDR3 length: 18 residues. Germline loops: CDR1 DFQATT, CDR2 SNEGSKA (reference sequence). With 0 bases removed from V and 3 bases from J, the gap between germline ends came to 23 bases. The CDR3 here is CSARDRATGNSLYTEAFF. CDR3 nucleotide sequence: TGCAGTGCTAGAGATCGAGCCACAGGGAATAGTCTCTACACTGAAGCTTTCTTT.

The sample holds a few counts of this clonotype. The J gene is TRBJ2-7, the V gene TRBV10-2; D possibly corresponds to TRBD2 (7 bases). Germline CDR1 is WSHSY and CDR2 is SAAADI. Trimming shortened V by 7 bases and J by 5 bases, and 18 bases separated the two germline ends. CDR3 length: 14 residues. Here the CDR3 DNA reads TGCGCCAGCACTAGGAGGGGGGGTCGAAACGAGCAGTACTTC. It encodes CASTRRGGRNEQYF.

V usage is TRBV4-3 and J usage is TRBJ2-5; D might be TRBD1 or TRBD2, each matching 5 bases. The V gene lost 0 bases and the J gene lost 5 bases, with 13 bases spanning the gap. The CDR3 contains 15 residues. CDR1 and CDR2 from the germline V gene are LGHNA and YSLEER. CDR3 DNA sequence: TGCGCCAGCAGCCAAGAGCCTGGGGGAGTGGAGACCCAGTACTTC. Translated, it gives CASSQEPGGVETQYF.

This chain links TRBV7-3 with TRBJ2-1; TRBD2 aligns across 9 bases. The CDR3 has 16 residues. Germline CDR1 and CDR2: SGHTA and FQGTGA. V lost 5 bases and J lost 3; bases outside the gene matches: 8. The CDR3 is CASSQVAGAVYNEQFF. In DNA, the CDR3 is TGTGCCAGCAGCCAAGTAGCGGGGGCTGTCTACAATGAGCAGTTCTTC. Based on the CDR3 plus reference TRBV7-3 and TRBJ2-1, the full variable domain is GAGVSQTPSNKVTEKGKYVELRCDPISGHTALYWYRQSLGQGPEFLIYFQGTGAADDSGLPNDRFFAVRPEGSVSTLKIQRTERGDSAVYLCASSQVAGAVYNEQFFGPGTRLTVL.

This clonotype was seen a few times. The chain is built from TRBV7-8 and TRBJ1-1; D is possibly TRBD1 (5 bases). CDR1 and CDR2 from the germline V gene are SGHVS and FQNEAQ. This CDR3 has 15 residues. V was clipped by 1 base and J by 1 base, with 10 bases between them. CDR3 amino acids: CASSLVWGGNTEAFF. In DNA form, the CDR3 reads TGTGCCAGCAGCTTAGTCTGGGGGGGGAACACTGAAGCTTTCTTT.